This TCR beta chain was captured by sequencing in a study of cytomegalovirus exposure and HLA in healthy donors. Whole-study results and caveats: The HLA-A and HLA-B alleles of most subjects were reportedly predicted accurately from TCR beta sequences. Earlier results showed most TCR beta V segments being productive about 87% or about 30% of the time. Sequencing likely generated an artifact that appeared as a cluster of highly shared sequence variants.

V was cut by 3 bases and J by 1 base, with 6 bases left in between. Germline CDR1 SSHAT, CDR2 FNYEAQ (reference sequence). The CDR3 extends over 13 amino acids. Both 60 Vbeta primers and 13 Jbeta primers went into the PCR. Libraries were prepared by immunoSEQ multiplex PCR; TCRdb keeps only in-frame clonotypes and omits some of them. The table shows about 150,000 clones, with roughly 82% occurring only once. Worth noting for this clone: The antigen remains unidentified.

The chain is built from TRBV7-7 and TRBJ1-1; D possibly corresponds to TRBD1 (5 bases). The sequenced sample was PBMCs. The source is a man aged 25 to 40 in good health and CMV-seropositive. Written as DNA, the CDR3 is TGTGCCAGCAGCTTGACAGAGAACACTGAAGCTTTCTTT. Translation: CASSLTENTEAFF.